Listed here are 8 T cell receptor beta chains from one sample, sequenced in a study of blood T cell repertoires in COVID-19. Sequencing was performed with immunoSEQ multiplex PCR; in TCRdb, only in-frame clones are kept and a portion is missing. Of nearly 350,000 clones in the sample, about 88% were seen once. The specimen sequenced was peripheral blood. Receptors originate from an older woman with COVID-19, enrolled during active disease.

This chain uses TRBV9 with TRBJ2-2; the D gene is possibly TRBD1 (6 bases). V shed 3 bases and J shed 2 bases, with 14 bases lying between them. The CDR3 is 16 residues long. Germline lookup yields CDR1 SGDLS and CDR2 YYNGEE. Here the CDR3 DNA reads TGTGCCAGCAGCGGATCACAGGGAATCAACACCGGGGAGCTGTTTTTT. The encoded protein is CASSGSQGINTGELFF.

V usage is TRBV19 and J usage is TRBJ1-1, with D perhaps TRBD1 (5 bases). Germline assignment: CDR1 LNHDA and CDR2 SQIVND (reference sequence). The CDR3 runs 15 residues. Trimming stripped 2 bases from V and 1 base from J, with 11 bases between. As DNA, the CDR3 is TGTGCCAGTAGTATAAGGGGCACCCGGAACACTGAAGCTTTCTTT. Its translation is CASSIRGTRNTEAFF.

This clone has more than one count but fewer than ten. The chain uses TRBV7-8 and TRBJ1-6; D is perhaps TRBD1 (5 bases). Germline assignment: CDR1 SGHVS and CDR2 FQNEAQ. The CDR3 is 13 residues long. Trimming cost V 5 bases and J 13 bases, with 15 bases left between them. The CDR3 is CASSLGTFQPLHF. The CDR3 bases are TGTGCCAGCAGCCTAGGGACTTTCCAGCCCCTCCACTTT.

The rearrangement uses TRBV13 and TRBJ2-7; 9 nucleotides align to TRBD1. The J segment lost 4 bases and the V segment lost 2 bases, leaving 9 bases of the junction unmatched. The germline V gene has CDR1 PRHDT and CDR2 FYEKMQ (reference sequence). The CDR3 loop spans 16 amino acids. CDR3 nucleotides: TGTGCCAGCAGCTTAAACGAAGGACAGGGGACATACGAGCAGTACTTC. It specifies CASSLNEGQGTYEQYF.

The V and J genes are TRBV6-2 or TRBV6-3 and TRBJ2-4; perhaps TRBD2 as D (7 bases). The V end lost 5 bases, the J end lost 1 base, and 21 bases lay between the germline ends. Germline V lookup: CDR1 MNHEY, CDR2 SVGEGT. The CDR3 runs 18 residues. CDR3: CASSPTWTGGLAKNIQYF. The CDR3 DNA follows: TGTGCCAGCAGTCCAACCTGGACGGGGGGCCTGGCCAAAAACATTCAGTACTTC.

J is TRBJ2-5 and V is TRBV3-1 (or the pseudogene TRBV3-2); 8 bases map to TRBD2. Germline values: CDR1 LGHDT, CDR2 YNNKEL (reference sequence). The CDR3 is 15 amino acids. V shed 1 base and J 3 bases; nucleotides not matched to a gene: 4. CDR3 sequence reads: CASSQVLAGEETQYF. The CDR3, as DNA: TGTGCCAGCAGCCAAGTTCTAGCGGGTGAAGAGACCCAGTACTTC.

The rearrangement links TRBV24-1 to TRBJ1-2; the D is unclear. Germline CDR1 KGHDR, CDR2 SFDVKD. Trimming stripped 6 bases from V and 0 bases from J, with 4 bases between. The CDR3 sequence is 12 residues long. CDR3 DNA sequence: TGTGCCACCAGTTCAGCTAACTATGGCTACACCTTC. Residues: CATSSANYGYTF.

CDR3 amino acids: CASSLTGRNEQFF. The CDR3 nucleotides are TGTGCCAGCAGTTTAACAGGGCGAAATGAGCAGTTCTTC. The chain has TRBV28 and TRBJ2-1; TRBD1 is a possible D gene (6 bases). The V end lost 2 bases, the J end lost 7 bases, and 9 bases lay between the germline ends. CDR1 and CDR2 (germline): MDHEN, SYDVKM. The CDR3 is 13 residues long.